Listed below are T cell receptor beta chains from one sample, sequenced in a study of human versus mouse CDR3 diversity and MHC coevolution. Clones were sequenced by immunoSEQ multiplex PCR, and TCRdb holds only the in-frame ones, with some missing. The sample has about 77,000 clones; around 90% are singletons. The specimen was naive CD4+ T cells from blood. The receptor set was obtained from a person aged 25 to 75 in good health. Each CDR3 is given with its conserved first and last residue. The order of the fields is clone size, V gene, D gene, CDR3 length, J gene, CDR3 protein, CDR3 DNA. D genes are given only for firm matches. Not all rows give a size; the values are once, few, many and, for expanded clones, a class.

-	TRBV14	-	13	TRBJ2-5	CASSPLLGETQYF	TGTGCCAGCAGCCCACTACTAGGGGAGACCCAGTACTTC
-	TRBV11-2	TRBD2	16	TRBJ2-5	CASSPVRGGIQETQYF	TGTGCCAGCAGTCCTGTGCGGGGGGGGATACAAGAGACCCAGTACTTC
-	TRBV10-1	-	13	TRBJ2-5	CASSQSGVGGQYF	TGCGCCAGCAGCCAATCGGGGGTCGGAGGCCAGTACTTC
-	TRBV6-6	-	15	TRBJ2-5	CASSYSQLTGETQYF	TGTGCCAGCAGTTACTCGCAATTAACAGGGGAGACCCAGTACTTC
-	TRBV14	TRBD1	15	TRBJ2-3	CASSQGTGWSDTQYF	TGTGCCAGCAGCCAAGGGACAGGGTGGTCAGATACGCAGTATTTT
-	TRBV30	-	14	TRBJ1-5	CAWSAGYSNQPQHF	TGTGCCTGGAGCGCGGGGTATAGCAATCAGCCCCAGCATTTT
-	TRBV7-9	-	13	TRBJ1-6	CASSLEGRSPLHF	TGTGCCAGCAGCTTGGAGGGACGTTCACCCCTCCACTTT
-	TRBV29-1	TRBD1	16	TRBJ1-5	CSVVPDRENSNQPQHF	TGCAGCGTTGTTCCCGACAGGGAAAATAGCAATCAGCCCCAGCATTTT
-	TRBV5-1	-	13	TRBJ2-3	CASSLAGEDTQYF	TGCGCCAGCAGCTTGGCAGGGGAGGATACGCAGTATTTT
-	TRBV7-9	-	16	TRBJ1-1	CASSKAGGGMNTEAFF	TGTGCCAGCAGCAAGGCGGGGGGAGGGATGAACACTGAAGCTTTCTTT
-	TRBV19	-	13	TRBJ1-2	CASSRQAHHGYTF	TGTGCCAGTAGTAGACAGGCTCACCATGGCTACACCTTC
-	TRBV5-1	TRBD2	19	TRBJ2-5	CASSRSRLAGGPYQETQYF	TGCGCCAGCAGCCGCTCCCGGTTAGCGGGGGGCCCGTACCAAGAGACCCAGTACTTC
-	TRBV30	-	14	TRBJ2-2	CAWSWGWDTGELFF	TGTGCCTGGAGTTGGGGCTGGGACACCGGGGAGCTGTTTTTT
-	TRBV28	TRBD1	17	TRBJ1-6	CASSRRTGSSYNSPLHF	TGTGCCAGCAGCCGCCGGACAGGGAGCTCCTATAATTCACCCCTCCACTTT
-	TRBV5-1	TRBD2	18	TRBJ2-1	CASSPRGLAGDSYNEQFF	TGCGCCAGCAGCCCGAGGGGACTAGCGGGAGACTCCTACAATGAGCAGTTCTTC
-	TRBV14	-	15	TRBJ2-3	CASSPRQTSTDTQYF	TGTGCCAGCAGCCCGCGACAAACTAGCACAGATACGCAGTATTTT
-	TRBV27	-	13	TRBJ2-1	CASSVGTYNEQFF	TGTGCCAGCAGTGTCGGGACTTACAATGAGCAGTTCTTC
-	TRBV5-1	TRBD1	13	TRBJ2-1	CASKTGQGDEQFF	TGCGCCAGCAAAACGGGACAGGGGGATGAGCAGTTCTTC
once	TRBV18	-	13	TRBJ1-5	CASSPGANQPQHF	TGTGCCAGCTCACCAGGGGCCAATCAGCCCCAGCATTTT
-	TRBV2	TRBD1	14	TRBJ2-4	CASSDRTGGDIQYF	TGTGCCAGCAGTGATCGGACAGGTGGGGACATTCAGTACTTC
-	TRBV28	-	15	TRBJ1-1	CASRPPTSENTEAFF	TGTGCCAGCAGGCCACCGACGAGCGAGAACACTGAAGCTTTCTTT
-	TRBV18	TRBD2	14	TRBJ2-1	CASSPRTSETEQFF	TGTGCCAGCTCACCACGGACTAGCGAGACTGAGCAGTTCTTC
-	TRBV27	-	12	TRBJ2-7	CASSNRAYEQYF	TGTGCCAGCAGTAACAGGGCCTACGAGCAGTACTTC
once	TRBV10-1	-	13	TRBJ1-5	CASSANLNQPQHF	TGCGCCAGCAGTGCCAACCTAAATCAGCCCCAGCATTTT
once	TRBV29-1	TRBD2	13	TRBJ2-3	CSVGLAGTDTQYF	TGCAGCGTCGGACTAGCGGGCACAGATACGCAGTATTTT
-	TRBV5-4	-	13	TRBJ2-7	CASSFGGRDEQYF	TGTGCCAGCAGCTTCGGGGGGCGTGACGAGCAGTACTTC
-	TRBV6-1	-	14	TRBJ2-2	CASSQTPNTGELFF	TGTGCCAGCAGTCAGACACCGAACACCGGGGAGCTGTTTTTT
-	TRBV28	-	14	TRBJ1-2	CASSLGAVFYGYTF	TGTGCCAGCAGTCTGGGGGCCGTTTTCTATGGCTACACCTTC
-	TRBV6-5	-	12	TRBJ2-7	CASRDSTYEQYF	TGTGCCAGCAGGGACTCCACCTACGAGCAGTACTTC
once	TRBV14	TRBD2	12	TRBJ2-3	CASSLTSATQYF	TGTGCCAGCAGCCTTACTAGCGCCACGCAGTATTTT
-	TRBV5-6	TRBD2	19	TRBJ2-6	CASSLAFRSGDRGANVLTF	TGTGCCAGCAGCTTGGCCTTTCGAAGCGGGGACCGGGGGGCCAACGTCCTGACTTTC
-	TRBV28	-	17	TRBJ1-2	CASSIPFHAGEVNGYTF	TGTGCCAGCAGTATCCCCTTCCATGCGGGGGAGGTAAATGGCTACACCTTC
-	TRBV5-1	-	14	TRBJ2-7	CASSLDRSSYEQYF	TGCGCCAGCAGCTTAGACAGATCCTCCTACGAGCAGTACTTC
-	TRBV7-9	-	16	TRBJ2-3	CASSPLGSGSTDTQYF	TGTGCCAGCAGCCCCCTGGGCAGCGGTAGCACAGATACGCAGTATTTT
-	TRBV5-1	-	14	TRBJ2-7	CASSLQASSYEQYF	TGCGCCAGCAGCTTACAGGCGAGCTCCTACGAGCAGTACTTC
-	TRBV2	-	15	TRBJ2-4	CASSEGATRGNIQYF	TGTGCCAGCAGTGAAGGGGCAACCCGGGGAAACATTCAGTACTTC
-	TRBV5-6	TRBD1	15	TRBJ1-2	CASSGGDRGFYGYTF	TGTGCCAGCAGCGGGGGGGACAGGGGCTTCTATGGCTACACCTTC
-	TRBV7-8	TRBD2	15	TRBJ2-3	CASSLSRGSPDTQYF	TGTGCCAGCAGCTTATCGCGGGGGAGCCCAGATACGCAGTATTTT
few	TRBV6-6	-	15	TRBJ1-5	CASREQGFGNQPQHF	TGTGCCAGCAGAGAGCAGGGTTTCGGCAATCAGCCCCAGCATTTT
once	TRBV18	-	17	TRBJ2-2	CASSPWTFGQSTGELFF	TGTGCCAGCTCACCGTGGACTTTCGGGCAATCCACCGGGGAGCTGTTTTTT
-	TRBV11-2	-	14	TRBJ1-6	CASSLSDTNSPLHF	TGTGCCAGCAGCTTATCGGACACCAATTCACCCCTCCACTTT
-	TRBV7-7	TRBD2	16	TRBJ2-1	CASSSGLAGKYNEQFF	TGTGCCAGCAGCTCGGGACTAGCGGGAAAGTACAATGAGCAGTTCTTC
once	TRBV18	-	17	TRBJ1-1	CASSPLVGGGVNTEAFF	TGTGCCAGCTCACCTCTCGTCGGAGGAGGGGTGAACACTGAAGCTTTCTTT
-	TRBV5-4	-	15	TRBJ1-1	CASSLAHGGSTEAFF	TGTGCCAGCAGCTTGGCTCACGGGGGTAGCACTGAAGCTTTCTTT
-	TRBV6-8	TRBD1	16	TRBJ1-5	CASKGPNRGQIQPQHF	TGTGCCTCCAAAGGGCCCAACAGGGGGCAGATTCAGCCCCAGCATTTT
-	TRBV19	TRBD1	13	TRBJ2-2	CASRQTGSGELFF	TGTGCCAGTAGGCAGACAGGGTCCGGGGAGCTGTTTTTT
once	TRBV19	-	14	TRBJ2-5	CASSIAGPRETQYF	TGTGCCAGTAGTATAGCAGGCCCCCGAGAGACCCAGTACTTC
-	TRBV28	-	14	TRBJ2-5	CASTPGGPQETQYF	TGTGCCAGCACCCCGGGGGGCCCCCAAGAGACCCAGTACTTC
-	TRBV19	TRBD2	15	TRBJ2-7	CASSSTSGSSYEQYF	TGTGCCAGTAGTTCCACTAGCGGGAGCTCCTACGAGCAGTACTTC
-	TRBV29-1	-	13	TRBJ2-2	CSVDRANTGELFF	TGCAGCGTTGACAGGGCGAACACCGGGGAGCTGTTTTTT